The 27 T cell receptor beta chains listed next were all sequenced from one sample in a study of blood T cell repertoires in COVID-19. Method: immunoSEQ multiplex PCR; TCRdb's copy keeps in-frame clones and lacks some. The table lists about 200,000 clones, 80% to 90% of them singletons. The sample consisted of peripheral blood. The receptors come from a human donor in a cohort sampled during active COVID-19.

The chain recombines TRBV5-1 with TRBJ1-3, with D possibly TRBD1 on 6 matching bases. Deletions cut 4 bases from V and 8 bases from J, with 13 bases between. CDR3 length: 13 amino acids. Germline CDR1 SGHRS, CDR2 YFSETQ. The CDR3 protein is CASSVQGGDTIYF. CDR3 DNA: TGCGCCAGCAGCGTACAGGGAGGGGACACCATATATTTT.

In nucleotides, the CDR3 is TGTGCCAGCAGTTTATGGGGGGACAGGGTGGCTGAAGCTTTCTTT. Protein sequence: CASSLWGDRVAEAFF. V gene TRBV28 combines with J gene TRBJ1-1; 9 bases agree with TRBD1. The CDR3 is 15 residues long. Germline loops: CDR1 MDHEN, CDR2 SYDVKM. With V trimmed by 0 bases and J by 6 bases, 5 bases remained unmatched.

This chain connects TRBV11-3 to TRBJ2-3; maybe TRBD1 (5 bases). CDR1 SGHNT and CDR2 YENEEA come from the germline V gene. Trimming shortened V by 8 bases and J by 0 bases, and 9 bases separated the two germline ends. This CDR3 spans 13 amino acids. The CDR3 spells CASRQTSTDTQYF. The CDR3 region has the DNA TGTGCCAGCCGACAGACCAGCACAGATACGCAGTATTTT.

CDR3 region: CASSRWTGSGEKLFF. The CDR3, as DNA: TGTGCCAGCAGCCGATGGACAGGGAGTGGTGAAAAACTGTTTTTT. This chain connects TRBV7-9 to TRBJ1-4; 8 bases agree with TRBD1. The V and J ends lost 5 bases and 7 bases, in that order; junction bases with no gene match: 9. The CDR3 is 15 amino acids. The germline V gene has CDR1 SEHNR and CDR2 FQNEAQ (reference sequence).

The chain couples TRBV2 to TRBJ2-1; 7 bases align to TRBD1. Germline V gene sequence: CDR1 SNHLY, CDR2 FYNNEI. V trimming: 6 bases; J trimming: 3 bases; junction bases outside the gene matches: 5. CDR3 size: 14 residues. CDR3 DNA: TGTGCCAGCAGCTATCGGGACAGCTACAATGAGCAGTTCTTC. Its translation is CASSYRDSYNEQFF.

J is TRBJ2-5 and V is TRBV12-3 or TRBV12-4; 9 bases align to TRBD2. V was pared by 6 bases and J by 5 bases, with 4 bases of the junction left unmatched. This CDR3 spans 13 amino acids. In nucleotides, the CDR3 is TGTGCCAGCAGCTCCAGCGGGAGGGAGACCCAGTACTTC. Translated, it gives CASSSSGRETQYF.

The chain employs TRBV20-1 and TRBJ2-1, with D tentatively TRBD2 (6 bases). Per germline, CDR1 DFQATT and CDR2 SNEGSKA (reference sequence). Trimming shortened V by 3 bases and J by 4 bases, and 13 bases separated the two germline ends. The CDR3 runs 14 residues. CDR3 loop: CSASSGEMYNEQFF. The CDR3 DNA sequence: TGCAGTGCTAGTTCGGGAGAGATGTACAATGAGCAGTTCTTC.

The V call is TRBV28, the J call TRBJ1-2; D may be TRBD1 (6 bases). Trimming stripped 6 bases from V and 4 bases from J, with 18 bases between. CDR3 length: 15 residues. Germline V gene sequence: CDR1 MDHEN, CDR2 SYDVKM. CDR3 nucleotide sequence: TGTGCCAGCAGCCCCCACAGGGCGGGCCTCTATGGCTACACCTTC. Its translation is CASSPHRAGLYGYTF.

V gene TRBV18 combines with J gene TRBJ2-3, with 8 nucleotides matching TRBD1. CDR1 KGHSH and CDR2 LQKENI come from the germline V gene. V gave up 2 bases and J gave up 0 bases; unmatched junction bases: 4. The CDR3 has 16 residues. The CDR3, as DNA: TGTGCCAGCTCACCATCGGACAGGGTTAGCACAGATACGCAGTATTTT. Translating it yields CASSPSDRVSTDTQYF.

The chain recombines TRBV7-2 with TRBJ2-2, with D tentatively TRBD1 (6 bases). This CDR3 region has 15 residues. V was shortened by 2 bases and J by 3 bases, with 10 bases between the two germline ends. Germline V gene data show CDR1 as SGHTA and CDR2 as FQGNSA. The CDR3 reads CASSLWPGDTGELFF. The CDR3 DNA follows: TGTGCCAGCAGCTTATGGCCAGGGGACACCGGGGAGCTGTTTTTT.

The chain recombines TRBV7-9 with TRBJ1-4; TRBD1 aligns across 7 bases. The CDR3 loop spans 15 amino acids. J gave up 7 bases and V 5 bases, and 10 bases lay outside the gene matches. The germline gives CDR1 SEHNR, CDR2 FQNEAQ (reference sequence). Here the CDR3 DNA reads TGTGCCAGCAGCCCCTTGGAGGGGGCAGCTGAAAAACTGTTTTTT. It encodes CASSPLEGAAEKLFF.

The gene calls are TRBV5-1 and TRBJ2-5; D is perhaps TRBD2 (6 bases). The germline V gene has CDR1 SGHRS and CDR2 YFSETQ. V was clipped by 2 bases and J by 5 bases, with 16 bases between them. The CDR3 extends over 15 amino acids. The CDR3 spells CASSFNPPSGETQYF. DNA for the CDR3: TGCGCCAGCAGCTTTAACCCACCCAGCGGGGAGACCCAGTACTTC.

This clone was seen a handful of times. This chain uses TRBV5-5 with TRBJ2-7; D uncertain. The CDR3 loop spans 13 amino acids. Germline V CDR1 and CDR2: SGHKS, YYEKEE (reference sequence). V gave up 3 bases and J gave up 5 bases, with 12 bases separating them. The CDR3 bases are TGTGCCAGCAGCTCCGTCTATGGAGACGAGCAGTACTTC. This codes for CASSSVYGDEQYF.

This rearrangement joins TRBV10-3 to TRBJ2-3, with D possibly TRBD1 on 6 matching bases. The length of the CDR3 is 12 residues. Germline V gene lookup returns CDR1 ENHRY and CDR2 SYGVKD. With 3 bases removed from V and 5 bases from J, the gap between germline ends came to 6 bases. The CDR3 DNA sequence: TGTGCCATCAGTGAACAGGGAGATACGCAGTATTTT. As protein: CAISEQGDTQYF.

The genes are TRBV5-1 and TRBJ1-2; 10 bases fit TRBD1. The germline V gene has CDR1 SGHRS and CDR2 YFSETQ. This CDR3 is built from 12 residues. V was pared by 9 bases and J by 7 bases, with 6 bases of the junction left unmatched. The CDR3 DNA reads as TGCGCCACGCGGACAGGGGGGAGTGGCTACACCTTC. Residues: CATRTGGSGYTF. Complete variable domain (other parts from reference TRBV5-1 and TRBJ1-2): KAGVTQTPRYLIKTRGQQVTLSCSPISGHRSVSWYQQTPGQGLQFLFEYFSETQRNKGNFPGRFSGRQFSNSRSEMNVSTLELGDSALYLCATRTGGSGYTFGSGTRLTVV.

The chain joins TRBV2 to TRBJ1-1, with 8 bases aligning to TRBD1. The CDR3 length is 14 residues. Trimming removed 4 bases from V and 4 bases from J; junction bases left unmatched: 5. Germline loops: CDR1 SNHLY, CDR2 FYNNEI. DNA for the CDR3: TGTGCCAGCAGTGGACAGGGGTTGGGCACTGAAGCTTTCTTT. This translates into CASSGQGLGTEAFF. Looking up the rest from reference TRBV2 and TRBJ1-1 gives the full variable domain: EPEVTQTPSHQVTQMGQEVILRCVPISNHLYFYWYRQILGQKVEFLVSFYNNEISEKSEIFDDQFSVERPDGSNFTLKIRSTKLEDSAMYFCASSGQGLGTEAFFGQGTRLTVV.

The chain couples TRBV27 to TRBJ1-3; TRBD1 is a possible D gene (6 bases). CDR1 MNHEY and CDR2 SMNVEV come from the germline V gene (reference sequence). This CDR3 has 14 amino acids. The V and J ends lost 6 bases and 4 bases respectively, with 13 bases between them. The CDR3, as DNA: TGTGCCAGCAGCAGGGGCGCCTGGGGAAACACCATATATTTT. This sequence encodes CASSRGAWGNTIYF.

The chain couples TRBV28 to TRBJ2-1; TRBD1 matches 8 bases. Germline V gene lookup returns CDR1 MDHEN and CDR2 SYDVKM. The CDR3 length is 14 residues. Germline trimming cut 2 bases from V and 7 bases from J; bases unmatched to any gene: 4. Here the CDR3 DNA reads TGTGCCAGCAGTTTAAGGGACAGGTTAAATGAGCAGTTCTTC. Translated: CASSLRDRLNEQFF.

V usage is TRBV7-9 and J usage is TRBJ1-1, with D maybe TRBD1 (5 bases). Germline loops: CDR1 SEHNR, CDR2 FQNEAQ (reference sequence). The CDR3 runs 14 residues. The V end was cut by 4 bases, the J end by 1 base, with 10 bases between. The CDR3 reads CASSSRQPNTEAFF. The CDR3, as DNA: TGTGCCAGCAGCTCAAGACAGCCGAACACTGAAGCTTTCTTT.

CDR3 protein: CACGGFSSEAFF. CDR3 coding DNA: TGTGCCTGCGGGGGGTTTTCGTCGGAAGCTTTCTTT. V is TRBV2 and J is TRBJ1-1; D may be TRBD1 (5 bases). The CDR3 contains 12 residues. V was shortened by 11 bases and J by 8 bases, with 18 bases between the two germline ends. Germline loops: CDR1 SNHLY, CDR2 FYNNEI.

The CDR3 protein is CASSSQGADTQYF. Here the CDR3 DNA reads TGTGCCAGTAGTTCGCAGGGTGCAGATACGCAGTATTTT. The rearrangement uses TRBV19 and TRBJ2-3, with a possible D match to TRBD1 (5 bases). Germline CDR1 and CDR2: LNHDA and SQIVND (reference sequence). The CDR3 length is 13 residues. V gave up 5 bases and J gave up 4 bases, with 10 bases separating them.

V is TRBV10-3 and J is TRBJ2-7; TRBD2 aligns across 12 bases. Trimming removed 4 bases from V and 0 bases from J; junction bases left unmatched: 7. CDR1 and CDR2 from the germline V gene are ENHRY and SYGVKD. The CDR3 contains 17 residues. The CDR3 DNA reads TGTGCCATCAGTGCGGGACTAGCGGGCGGGGGCTCCTACGAGCAGTACTTC. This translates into CAISAGLAGGGSYEQYF.

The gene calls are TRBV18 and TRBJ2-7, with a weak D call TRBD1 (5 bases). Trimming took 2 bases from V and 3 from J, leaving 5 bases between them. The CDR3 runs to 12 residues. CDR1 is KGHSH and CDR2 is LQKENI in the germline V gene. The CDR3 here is CASSPTGYEQYF. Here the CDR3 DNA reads TGTGCCAGCTCACCAACAGGCTACGAGCAGTACTTC.

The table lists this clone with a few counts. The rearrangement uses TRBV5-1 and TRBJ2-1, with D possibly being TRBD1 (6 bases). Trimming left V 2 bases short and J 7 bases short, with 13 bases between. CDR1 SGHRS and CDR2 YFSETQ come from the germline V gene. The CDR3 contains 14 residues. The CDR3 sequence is CASSLEDSQNEQFF. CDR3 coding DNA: TGCGCCAGCAGCTTAGAGGACAGTCAAAATGAGCAGTTCTTC. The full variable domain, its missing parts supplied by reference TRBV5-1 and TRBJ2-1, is KAGVTQTPRYLIKTRGQQVTLSCSPISGHRSVSWYQQTPGQGLQFLFEYFSETQRNKGNFPGRFSGRQFSNSRSEMNVSTLELGDSALYLCASSLEDSQNEQFFGPGTRLTVL.

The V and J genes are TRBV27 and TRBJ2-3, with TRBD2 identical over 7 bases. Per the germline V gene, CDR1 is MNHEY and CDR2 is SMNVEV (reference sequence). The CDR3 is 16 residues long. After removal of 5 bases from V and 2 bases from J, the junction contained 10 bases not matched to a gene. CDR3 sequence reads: CASSDLAEDLTDTQYF. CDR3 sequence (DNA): TGTGCCAGCAGTGACCTAGCGGAGGACCTCACAGATACGCAGTATTTT.

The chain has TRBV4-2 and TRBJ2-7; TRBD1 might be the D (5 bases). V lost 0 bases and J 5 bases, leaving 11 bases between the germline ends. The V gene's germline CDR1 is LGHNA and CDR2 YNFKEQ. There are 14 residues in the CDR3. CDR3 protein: CASSQDRQTDEQYF. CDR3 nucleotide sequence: TGTGCCAGCAGCCAAGATCGACAGACCGACGAGCAGTACTTC.

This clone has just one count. The CDR3 here is CASSQTRLRAGDQYTGELFF. CDR3 DNA: TGCGCCAGCAGCCAAACCCGCTTGCGCGCGGGAGACCAATACACCGGGGAGCTGTTTTTT. The V call is TRBV4-1, the J call TRBJ2-2, with 7 bases lining up with TRBD2. The germline V gene has CDR1 MGHRA and CDR2 YSYEKL. V trimming: 2 bases; J trimming: 3 bases; junction bases outside the gene matches: 18. The CDR3 loop spans 20 amino acids.